The clone carrying this T cell receptor (beta chain) appeared once. Its antigen remains unidentified. This record belongs to a study of T cell responses to AZD1222 COVID-19 vaccine. Study-level points and caveats: Clonal diversity was possibly underestimated, and the donors were mostly white British, with more females. Reportedly, close to half of spike-specific TCRs are directed against unmutated variant regions.

Repertoires were generated with immunoSEQ multiplex PCR, while TCRdb's copy carries only in-frame clones and drops some. The data show approximately 150,000 clones, just under 90% seen once. The CDR3 length is 16 residues. Trimming removed 0 bases from V and 0 bases from J, with 8 bases in between. Germline V gene data show CDR1 as KGHDR and CDR2 as SFDVKD. The sample was peripheral blood, taken 28 days after the second dose of the MenACWY control vaccine. This TCR was sampled from an adult who received the MenACWY meningococcal vaccine as a control. The chain joins TRBV24-1 to TRBJ2-1; no definite D call. The DNA of the CDR3 is TGTGCCACCAGTGATTTGGGCGCCTCCTCCTACAATGAGCAGTTCTTC. Its translation is CATSDLGASSYNEQFF.